These 22 T cell receptor beta chains came from one sample sequenced in a study of breast tumors, draining lymph nodes, adjacent tissues. TCRdb processed the multiplex PCR reads anew with MiXCR; each CDR3 protein has one entry. Counted here are 30,000 to 40,000 distinct CDR3 sequences, 36% occurring once; the ten biggest clones make up under 13%. Sequencing was carried out using breast tumor tissue. Receptor source: a female donor with breast cancer. Some clones in this sample may be carry-over from other donors' samples.

Ten or more counts support this clonotype. The chain joins TRBV9 to TRBJ2-3; perhaps D is TRBD1 or TRBD2 (7 bases each). The germline V gene encodes CDR1 SGDLS and CDR2 YYNGEE. Between the trimmed V and J ends, which lost 4 bases and 1 base, there was a span of 13 bases. The CDR3 sequence is 15 residues long. The CDR3 loop reads CASSSGGVRTDTQYF. CDR3 in DNA: TGTGCCAGCAGCTCAGGGGGGGTTCGCACAGATACGCAGTATTTT. Full variable domain (rest looked up from reference TRBV9 and TRBJ2-3): DSGVTQTPKHLITATGQRVTLRCSPRSGDLSVYWYQQSLDQGLQFLIQYYNGEERAKGNILERFSAQQFPDLHSELNLSSLELGDSALYFCASSSGGVRTDTQYFGPGTRLTVL.

The rearrangement uses TRBV7-6 and TRBJ2-7, with 15 positions matching TRBD2. Germline CDR1 is SGHVS and CDR2 is FNYEAQ. The CDR3 sequence is 16 residues long. Germline trimming cut 4 bases from V and 1 base from J; bases unmatched to any gene: 2. The CDR3 coding sequence is TGTGCCAGCAGCTCAGGACTAGCGGGAGGGTCCTACGAGCAGTACTTC. It yields the protein CASSSGLAGGSYEQYF.

Here the CDR3 reads CSATWLGVNTEAFF. The CDR3 region has the DNA TGCAGTGCCACCTGGCTAGGGGTTAACACTGAAGCTTTCTTT. The gene calls are TRBV20-1 and TRBJ1-1, with TRBD1 as a possible D gene (5 bases). Trimming stripped 6 bases from V and 2 bases from J, with 16 bases between. The germline V gene has CDR1 DFQATT and CDR2 SNEGSKA (reference sequence). The CDR3 consists of 14 residues.

This clonotype showed up just once. The rearrangement uses TRBV6-1 and TRBJ2-1; 8 bases match TRBD1. With V trimmed by 1 base and J by 9 bases, 5 bases remained unmatched. The CDR3 spans 14 residues. Germline CDR1 reads MNHNS; CDR2 reads SASEGT. This CDR3 reads CASSEVMDRVEQFF. CDR3 coding DNA: TGTGCCAGCAGTGAAGTCATGGACAGGGTTGAGCAGTTCTTC.

This clonotype showed up just a few times. A much larger clone is a single base away; this may be a read error. The rearrangement joins TRBV7-2 to TRBJ2-3; possibly TRBD1 or TRBD2 for D (5 bases each). Germline values: CDR1 SGHTA, CDR2 FQGNSA. V shed 3 bases and J shed 8 bases, with 9 bases lying between them. This CDR3 comprises 12 residues. The CDR3 DNA reads as TGTGCCAGCAGCTTGGGGGATGTTACGCAGTATTTT. This gives the protein CASSLGDVTQYF.

This clonotype appeared a few times. This clone may be a read error of a much larger clone one base away. The J gene is TRBJ2-1, the V gene TRBV20-1; D unresolved. The length of the CDR3 is 14 residues. Germline V gives CDR1 DFQATT, CDR2 SNEGSKA (reference sequence). This CDR3 reads CGARREYSYNEQFF. CDR3 sequence (DNA): TGCGGTGCTAGGAGAGAATACTCCTACAATGAGCAGTTCTTC.

This clonotype was seen many times. The chain links TRBV9 to TRBJ1-2; 7 bases match TRBD1. V lost 3 bases to trimming and J lost 4 bases; unmatched junction nucleotides: 12. CDR1 SGDLS and CDR2 YYNGEE come from the germline V gene. The CDR3 is made up of 16 amino acids. The CDR3 protein is CASSASTGLSGYGYTF. The CDR3 nucleotides are TGTGCCAGCAGCGCATCGACAGGGTTAAGTGGCTATGGCTACACCTTC.

This clonotype has a count of ten or more. V gene TRBV28 combines with J gene TRBJ1-2; 9 bases align to TRBD1. V was clipped by 10 bases and J by 8 bases; unmatched bases: 8. The V gene's germline CDR1 is MDHEN and CDR2 SYDVKM. The CDR3 contains 12 residues. This chain's CDR3 is CATVDRGLGYTF. The CDR3 nucleotides read TGTGCCACCGTGGACAGGGGCCTAGGCTACACCTTC.

This clonotype was seen repeatedly, ten times or more. The V gene is TRBV7-2, the J gene TRBJ2-2; D may be TRBD1 or TRBD2 (5 bases each). The CDR3 totals 16 residues. Germline V CDR1 and CDR2: SGHTA, FQGNSA. V was pared by 1 base and J by 0 bases, with 9 bases between. The CDR3 loop is CASSLVGGANTGELFF. The CDR3 DNA is TGTGCCAGCAGCTTAGTTGGGGGAGCGAACACCGGGGAGCTGTTTTTT.

The chain carries TRBV15 and TRBJ2-1, with a possible D match to TRBD2 (5 bases). Per the germline V gene, CDR1 is LNHNV and CDR2 is YYDKDF (reference sequence). With 0 bases removed from V and 8 bases from J, the gap between germline ends came to 17 bases. The CDR3 sequence is 16 residues long. CDR3 coding DNA: TGTGCCACCAGCAGAGAAGGCGAGAGGGCCCTAGATGAGCAGTTCTTC. Its translation is CATSREGERALDEQFF.

This clonotype was recorded a few times. This chain joins TRBV3-1 and TRBJ2-5, with D possibly TRBD2 on 5 matching bases. V was cut by 1 base and J by 0 bases, with 12 bases left in between. The germline gives CDR1 LGHDT, CDR2 YNNKEL (reference sequence). The CDR3 totals 16 residues. The CDR3, as DNA: TGTGCCAGCAGCCAAGGGATCAGAGGGTACCAAGAGACCCAGTACTTC. It is translated as CASSQGIRGYQETQYF.

This rearrangement joins TRBV7-2 to TRBJ1-3; TRBD1 aligns across 11 bases. The CDR3 totals 15 residues. The germline CDR1 and CDR2 sequences are SGHTA and FQGNSA. Trimming removed 3 bases from V and 4 bases from J; junction bases left unmatched: 2. This CDR3 reads CASSLRDRGGNTIYF. The CDR3 region has the DNA TGTGCCAGCAGCTTGCGGGACAGGGGGGGAAACACCATATATTTT.

The V and J genes are TRBV12-3 or TRBV12-4 and TRBJ2-1, with D possibly matching TRBD2 (5 bases). Trimming removed 3 bases at V and 13 bases at J, with 10 bases between. This CDR3 region has 11 residues. CDR3 bases: TGTGCCAGCAGTTTGAGGGTACCCCAGTTCTTC. It is translated as CASSLRVPQFF.

This clonotype was detected many times. The chain employs TRBV5-4 and TRBJ1-2; 7 bases match TRBD1. The V gene end was trimmed by 0 bases and the J gene end by 1 base; junction bases not matched to a gene: 9. This CDR3 is 17 amino acids long. Germline CDR1 SGHNT, CDR2 YYREEE (reference sequence). In DNA form, the CDR3 reads TGTGCCAGCAGCTTGGAGGGACAGACACACTTTAACTATGGCTACACCTTC. Encoded protein: CASSLEGQTHFNYGYTF. The variable domain in full, with the rest retrieved from reference TRBV5-4 and TRBJ1-2, is ETGVTQSPTHLIKTRGQQVTLRCSSQSGHNTVSWYQQALGQGPQFIFQYYREEENGRGNFPPRFSGLQFPNYSSELNVNALELDDSALYLCASSLEGQTHFNYGYTFGSGTRLTVV.

This clonotype was observed many times. This rearrangement joins TRBV7-2 to TRBJ2-1, with 9 bases fitting TRBD2. The junction had 6 bases not matched to a gene; V was cut back by 5 bases and J by 7 bases. Germline CDR1 SGHTA, CDR2 FQGNSA. This CDR3 region has 14 residues. The CDR3 sequence: CASSHSGSGNEQFF. CDR3 nucleotides: TGTGCCAGCAGCCATAGCGGGAGCGGTAATGAGCAGTTCTTC.

A note on this clonotype: A much more abundant neighbour one base away suggests this may be a read error. The V and J genes are TRBV10-2 and TRBJ2-3, with D unresolved. CDR3 length: 11 amino acids. CDR1 and CDR2 (germline): WSHSY, SAAADI. This chain's CDR3 is CTSSERDTQYF. In DNA, the CDR3 is TGCACCAGCAGTGAAAGAGATACGCAGTATTTT.

This sequence joins TRBV4-2 and TRBJ2-2, with TRBD2 as a possible D gene (5 bases). Germline V gene data show CDR1 as LGHNA and CDR2 as YNFKEQ. Trimming pared 0 bases from V and 9 bases from J, leaving 11 bases between. The CDR3 contains 14 residues. DNA of the CDR3: TGTGCCAGCAGCCAAGATCGGACTTTCCGGGAGCTGTTTTTT. Translating gives CASSQDRTFRELFF.

This clonotype was found many times. V is TRBV6-5 and J is TRBJ2-7; 8 bases agree with TRBD1. Germline CDR1 is MNHEY and CDR2 is SVGAGI. Trimming removed 7 bases from V and 6 bases from J; junction bases left unmatched: 11. The CDR3 has 14 residues. CDR3 sequence (DNA): TGTGCCAGCAAACTGATAGCAACAGGGGGCGAGCAGTACTTC. Its translation: CASKLIATGGEQYF.

The CDR3 coding sequence is TGTGCCAGCAGTTTATATGCCGGGACTAGCGGGAGTGAGTCCCAGTACTTC. As protein: CASSLYAGTSGSESQYF. This rearrangement joins TRBV27 to TRBJ2-5; 14 nucleotides line up with TRBD2. The germline V gene has CDR1 MNHEY and CDR2 SMNVEV (reference sequence). V lost 1 base to trimming and J lost 9 bases; unmatched junction nucleotides: 10. The CDR3 covers 17 residues.

Many counts were recorded for this clonotype. The chain links TRBV12-3 or TRBV12-4 to TRBJ2-1, with 7 bases aligning to TRBD2. V trimming: 3 bases; J trimming: 12 bases; junction bases outside the gene matches: 11. The CDR3 extends over 14 amino acids. The CDR3 is CASSLGEREGRQFF. In DNA form, the CDR3 reads TGTGCCAGCAGTTTGGGGGAGCGGGAAGGGAGGCAGTTCTTC.

This clonotype was seen ten or more times. The genes are TRBV28 and TRBJ1-2; D unclear. V was pared by 4 bases and J by 0 bases, with 3 bases between. The CDR3 covers 12 residues. Germline V gene data show CDR1 as MDHEN and CDR2 as SYDVKM. CDR3 in amino acids: CASSYTNYGYTF. CDR3 DNA: TGTGCCAGCAGTTACACTAACTATGGCTACACCTTC.

Ten or more counts support this clonotype. The chain links TRBV5-1 to TRBJ2-7; a possible D gene is TRBD1 (5 bases). Germline CDR1 and CDR2: SGHRS and YFSETQ. Trimming removed 3 bases from V and 5 bases from J, with 12 bases in between. This CDR3 spans 13 amino acids. This CDR3 is CASSSLQENEQYF. CDR3 DNA: TGCGCCAGCAGCTCCCTACAGGAGAACGAGCAGTACTTC.